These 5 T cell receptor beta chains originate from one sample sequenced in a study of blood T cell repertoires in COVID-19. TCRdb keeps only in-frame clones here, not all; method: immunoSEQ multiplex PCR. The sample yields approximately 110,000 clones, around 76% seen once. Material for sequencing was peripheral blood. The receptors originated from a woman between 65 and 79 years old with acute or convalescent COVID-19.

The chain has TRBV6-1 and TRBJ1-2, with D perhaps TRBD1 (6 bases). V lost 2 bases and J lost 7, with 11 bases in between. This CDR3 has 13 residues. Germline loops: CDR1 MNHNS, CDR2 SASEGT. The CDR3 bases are TGTGCCAGCAGTGAACAGGGGTTGGGTGGCTACACCTTC. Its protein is CASSEQGLGGYTF.

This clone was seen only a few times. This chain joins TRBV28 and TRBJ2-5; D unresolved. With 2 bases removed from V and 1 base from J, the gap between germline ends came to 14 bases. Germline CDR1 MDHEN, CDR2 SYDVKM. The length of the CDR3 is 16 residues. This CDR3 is CASSLGQVGFQETQYF. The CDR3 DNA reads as TGTGCCAGCAGTTTAGGCCAGGTTGGGTTCCAAGAGACCCAGTACTTC.

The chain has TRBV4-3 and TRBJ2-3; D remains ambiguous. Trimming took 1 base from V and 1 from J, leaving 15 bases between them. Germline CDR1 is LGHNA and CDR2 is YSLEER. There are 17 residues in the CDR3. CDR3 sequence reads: CASSQGSSPIRTDTQYF. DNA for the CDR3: TGCGCCAGCAGCCAAGGTTCCAGTCCCATTCGCACAGATACGCAGTATTTT.

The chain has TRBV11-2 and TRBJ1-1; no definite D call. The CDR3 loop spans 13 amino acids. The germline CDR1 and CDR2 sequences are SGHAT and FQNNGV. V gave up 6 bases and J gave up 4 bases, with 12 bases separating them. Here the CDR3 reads CASSVRSGTEAFF. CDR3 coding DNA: TGTGCCAGCAGTGTCCGGTCTGGCACTGAAGCTTTCTTT.

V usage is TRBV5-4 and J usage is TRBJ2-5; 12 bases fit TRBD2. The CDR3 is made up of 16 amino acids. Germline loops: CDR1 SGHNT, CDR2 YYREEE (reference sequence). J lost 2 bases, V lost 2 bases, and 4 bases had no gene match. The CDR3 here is CASSLGLAGTQETQYF. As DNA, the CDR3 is TGTGCCAGCAGCTTAGGACTAGCGGGGACACAAGAGACCCAGTACTTC.